This entry lists 23 T cell receptor beta chains sequenced from one sample in a study of CD8+ T cells in alopecia areata. Following extraction, RNA underwent reverse transcription to cDNA, which served as the sequencing template. Data came from immunoSEQ multiplex PCR; TCRdb stores just in-frame clones and leaves some out. The sample includes more than 200,000 clones, under 80% of them seen just once. The sequences come from CD4+ T cells sorted from blood, collected at week 0. These receptors were taken from a human donor with alopecia areata.

The chain couples TRBV2 to TRBJ2-1, with a weak D call TRBD1 (5 bases). Germline loops: CDR1 SNHLY, CDR2 FYNNEI. This CDR3 contains 14 residues. Trimming cost V 3 bases and J 3 bases, with 9 bases left between them. The CDR3 sequence: CASSDRVDYNEQFF. The CDR3 DNA sequence: TGTGCCAGCAGTGACAGGGTGGACTACAATGAGCAGTTCTTC. Looking up the rest from reference TRBV2 and TRBJ2-1 gives the full variable domain: EPEVTQTPSHQVTQMGQEVILRCVPISNHLYFYWYRQILGQKVEFLVSFYNNEISEKSEIFDDQFSVERPDGSNFTLKIRSTKLEDSAMYFCASSDRVDYNEQFFGPGTRLTVL.

V is TRBV25-1 and J is TRBJ2-6, with a tentative D call TRBD1 (6 bases). Trimming cost V 4 bases and J 0 bases, with 10 bases left between them. Germline values: CDR1 MGHDK, CDR2 SYGVNS. This CDR3 comprises 16 residues. The CDR3 DNA reads TGTGCCAGCAGTGGCAGGGGCCTCTCTGGGGCCAACGTCCTGACTTTC. It specifies CASSGRGLSGANVLTF.

This clone was observed a single time. The chain couples TRBV6-6 to TRBJ1-2; TRBD1 is a possible D gene (5 bases). V lost 4 bases and J 7 bases, leaving 13 bases between the germline ends. CDR3 length: 13 residues. Germline CDR1 MNHNY, CDR2 SVGAGI (reference sequence). The CDR3 coding sequence is TGTGCCAGCAGTTTCGAGGGGCTCGGTGGCTACACCTTC. Translated: CASSFEGLGGYTF.

The chain recombines TRBV5-6 with TRBJ2-5; TRBD2 matches at 14 bases. This CDR3 comprises 16 residues. In germline, CDR1 is SGHDT, CDR2 YYEEEE. Trimming removed 2 bases from V and 7 bases from J; junction bases left unmatched: 7. CDR3 nucleotides: TGTGCCAGCAGCTTCGCGACCGGGACTAGCGGGGGGACCCAGTACTTC. It translates to CASSFATGTSGGTQYF.

This chain links TRBV5-6 with TRBJ2-7; TRBD2 matches 11 bases. The CDR3 covers 14 residues. Germline assignment: CDR1 SGHDT and CDR2 YYEEEE. V lost 2 bases and J lost 7; bases outside the gene matches: 5. CDR3 sequence reads: CASSFLAGGREQYF. In DNA form, the CDR3 reads TGTGCCAGCAGCTTCCTAGCGGGGGGTAGGGAGCAGTACTTC.

Remarks on this clone: Other DNA sequences within the sample encode an identical CDR3. This chain joins TRBV29-1 and TRBJ1-5, with TRBD1 matching 7 bases. Germline V lookup: CDR1 SQVTM, CDR2 ANQGSEA. Trimming took 4 bases from V and 3 from J; bases not matched to a gene: 3. The CDR3 runs to 13 residues. The CDR3 bases are TGCAGCGTTGGACAGGGTAACAATCAGCCCCAGCATTTT. Protein product: CSVGQGNNQPQHF.

DNA for the CDR3: TGTGCCTGGGGAACAGGTACTTATCAGCCCCAGCATTTT. This sequence encodes CAWGTGTYQPQHF. The chain uses TRBV30 and TRBJ1-5; tentatively, D is TRBD1 (5 bases). Per the germline V gene, CDR1 is GTSNPN and CDR2 is SVGIG (reference sequence). This CDR3 has 13 residues. Trimming removed 5 bases at V and 5 bases at J, with 13 bases between. The variable domain in full, with the rest retrieved from reference TRBV30 and TRBJ1-5, is SQTIHQWPATLVQPVGSPLSLECTVEGTSNPNLYWYRQAAGRGLQLLFYSVGIGQISSEVPQNLSASRPQDRQFILSSKKLLLSDSGFYLCAWGTGTYQPQHFGDGTRLSIL.

The chain uses TRBV29-1 and TRBJ2-5; 10 nucleotides match TRBD2. Germline CDR1 reads SQVTM; CDR2 reads ANQGSEA. Trimming removed 5 bases from V and 5 bases from J; junction bases left unmatched: 5. The CDR3 totals 13 residues. CDR3 residues: CSVLGSGGETQYF. In DNA form, the CDR3 reads TGCAGCGTTCTAGGTAGCGGGGGGGAGACCCAGTACTTC.

This chain uses TRBV30 with TRBJ2-1; D remains unclear. V was trimmed by 1 base and J by 10 bases, leaving 8 bases between them. Germline CDR1 is GTSNPN and CDR2 is SVGIG (reference sequence). The CDR3 is 11 amino acids. CDR3 protein: CAWSALIEQFF. For the CDR3, the DNA is TGTGCCTGGAGTGCCCTAATAGAGCAGTTCTTC.

There are a few counts of this clone. Additional DNA sequences in this sample encode the identical CDR3. The rearrangement links TRBV29-1 to TRBJ1-1; 9 bases are shared with TRBD1. CDR1 is SQVTM and CDR2 is ANQGSEA in the germline V gene. The V segment lost 6 bases and the J segment 5 bases; nucleotides outside the gene matches: 7. The CDR3 length is 13 residues. The DNA for the CDR3 is TGCAGCGTAGAGGGACAGGGAGGGACTGAAGCTTTCTTT. This codes for CSVEGQGGTEAFF.

The genes are TRBV5-1 and TRBJ2-1, with D perhaps matching TRBD2 (5 bases). The germline CDR1 and CDR2 sequences are SGHRS and YFSETQ. The V end was cut by 0 bases, the J end by 0 bases, with 10 bases between. The CDR3 contains 16 residues. The DNA for the CDR3 is TGCGCCAGCAGCTTGGTAGCGCCGAGCTCCTACAATGAGCAGTTCTTC. Translating it yields CASSLVAPSSYNEQFF.

V and J are TRBV29-1 and TRBJ2-3, with D possibly called TRBD1 or TRBD2 (6 bases each). The CDR3 length is 11 residues. The V gene's germline CDR1 is SQVTM and CDR2 ANQGSEA. V shed 7 bases and J shed 4 bases, with 9 bases lying between them. The CDR3 region has the DNA TGCAGCGGGGGGGCCCCAGATACGCAGTATTTT. Its protein is CSGGAPDTQYF.

J is TRBJ1-4 and V is TRBV30; 7 nucleotides line up with TRBD1. Trimming at V came to 3 bases and at J to 8 bases, leaving 9 bases not matched to a gene. CDR3 length equals 14 residues. CDR1 GTSNPN and CDR2 SVGIG come from the germline V gene (reference sequence). In nucleotides, the CDR3 is TGTGCCTGGAGATCCGGGACAGTCAAGGAAAAACTGTTTTTT. Protein product: CAWRSGTVKEKLFF.

This clone occurred a few times. The rearrangement links TRBV5-1 to TRBJ2-3, with D possibly matching TRBD1 (5 bases). Trimming stripped 5 bases from V and 0 bases from J, with 7 bases between. The V gene's germline CDR1 is SGHRS and CDR2 YFSETQ. The CDR3 totals 13 residues. The CDR3 here is CASRQDSTDTQYF. CDR3 nucleotides: TGCGCCAGCAGACAGGATAGCACAGATACGCAGTATTTT.

The V and J genes are TRBV6-6 and TRBJ2-1, with 8 bases aligning to TRBD2. Germline CDR1 is MNHNY and CDR2 is SVGAGI (reference sequence). The CDR3 runs to 12 residues. The CDR3 region has the DNA TGTGTAGCGGGGAGCTCCTACAATGAGCAGTTCTTC. Amino acids: CVAGSSYNEQFF.

The chain uses TRBV29-1 and TRBJ2-7; possibly TRBD1 for D (7 bases). V was pared by 7 bases and J by 0 bases, with 16 bases between. The germline V gene has CDR1 SQVTM and CDR2 ANQGSEA. The CDR3 spans 14 residues. The CDR3 reads CSASPGGSSYEQYF. CDR3 bases: TGCAGCGCTAGCCCAGGGGGGAGCTCCTACGAGCAGTACTTC.

The chain couples TRBV29-1 to TRBJ1-1; D may be TRBD1 (5 bases). CDR1 and CDR2 from the germline V gene are SQVTM and ANQGSEA. This CDR3 region has 13 residues. Trimming cost V 6 bases and J 4 bases, with 15 bases left between them. CDR3 sequence reads: CSVSRVGGTEAFF. CDR3 nucleotides: TGCAGCGTGTCAAGGGTTGGGGGCACTGAAGCTTTCTTT.

This clone occurred once. This chain links TRBV29-1 with TRBJ2-6; D is unresolved. Trimming shortened V by 4 bases and J by 2 bases, and 6 bases separated the two germline ends. Germline lookup yields CDR1 SQVTM and CDR2 ANQGSEA. The CDR3 is 13 amino acids. CDR3 coding DNA: TGCAGCGTTGTCGCTCCTGGGGCCAACGTCCTGACTTTC. It encodes CSVVAPGANVLTF.

The CDR3 region has the DNA TGTGCCTGGGACCTCGGGGGTTACGAGCAGTACTTC. It translates to CAWDLGGYEQYF. This chain links TRBV30 with TRBJ2-7; D might be TRBD2 (6 bases). Germline CDR1 and CDR2: GTSNPN and SVGIG (reference sequence). The CDR3 has 12 amino acids. Trimming left V 5 bases short and J 4 bases short, with 12 bases between.

The chain has TRBV4-3 and TRBJ1-1; TRBD1 might be the D (6 bases). Trimming shortened V by 3 bases and J by 5 bases, and 16 bases separated the two germline ends. CDR1 and CDR2 (germline): LGHNA, YSLEER. The CDR3 runs to 15 residues. The CDR3 here is CASSQNRVAVTEAFF. Written as DNA, the CDR3 is TGCGCCAGCAGCCAGAACAGGGTAGCGGTGACTGAAGCTTTCTTT.

This chain uses TRBV29-1 with TRBJ1-5, with 7 bases lining up with TRBD1. Germline values: CDR1 SQVTM, CDR2 ANQGSEA. V dropped 5 bases and J dropped 5; count of bases not matched to a gene: 6. CDR3 length: 13 amino acids. The CDR3: CSVWEQGDQPQHF. The DNA of the CDR3 is TGCAGCGTTTGGGAGCAGGGGGATCAGCCCCAGCATTTT. Using reference TRBV29-1 and TRBJ1-5 for the parts outside the CDR3, the full variable domain is SAVISQKPSRDICQRGTSLTIQCQVDSQVTMMFWYRQQPGQSLTLIATANQGSEATYESGFVIDKFPISRPNLTFSTLTVSNMSPEDSSIYLCSVWEQGDQPQHFGDGTRLSIL.

The genes are TRBV6-5 and TRBJ1-1; 8 nucleotides align to TRBD1. The germline gives CDR1 MNHEY, CDR2 SVGAGI. The V and J ends lost 2 bases and 4 bases, in that order; junction bases with no gene match: 3. The CDR3 covers 14 residues. The CDR3 spells CASSYDRGGTEAFF. The CDR3 DNA is TGTGCCAGCAGTTACGACAGGGGTGGCACTGAAGCTTTCTTT.

This clone was counted a few times. CDR3 region: CSAATGVNTEAFF. The CDR3, as DNA: TGCAGCGCCGCGACAGGGGTAAACACTGAAGCTTTCTTT. The chain recombines TRBV29-1 with TRBJ1-1; 8 nucleotides line up with TRBD1. The ends lost 7 bases at V and 2 bases at J; junction bases unmatched: 6. CDR1 is SQVTM, CDR2 ANQGSEA, per germline. This CDR3 has 13 residues.